This is a list of T cell receptor beta chains from one sample in a study of blood T cells in healthy people across ages. TCRdb re-derived calls from the 5' RACE reads in MiXCR, one entry per CDR3 protein. The top ten hold 9.5% to 13% of the sample, which has 800,000 to 950,000 distinct CDR3 sequences, 25% to 30% seen once. The sample was also linked to a second study, of T cells of mothers and their children.

The sequenced sample consisted of blood. These receptors came from a woman between 40 and 50 years old in good health. CDR3s include the opening cysteine and the closing phenylalanine or tryptophan. A D gene is named only where the DNA matches it firmly. Clone size is given for some rows only: seen once, a few or many times, or a class if the clone is expanded.

>15|few|TRBV3-1|-|TRBJ2-7
CASSHFDNRASEQYF
TGTGCCAGCAGCCATTTCGACAACCGGGCCAGCGAGCAGTACTTC
>15|-|TRBV3-1|TRBD1|TRBJ1-1
CASSQETGEYTEAFF
TGTGCCAGCAGCCAAGAAACAGGGGAGTACACTGAAGCTTTCTTT
>16|-|TRBV6-5|-|TRBJ2-1
CASSYSGRGRGNEQFF
TGTGCCAGCAGTTACTCTGGTAGGGGCAGAGGGAATGAGCAGTTCTTC
>13|many|TRBV27|-|TRBJ1-5
CASSSQGRQPQHF
TGTGCCAGCAGCTCACAGGGTAGGCAGCCCCAGCATTTT
>15|once|TRBV27|-|TRBJ1-4
CASSLSGTGLEKLFF
TGTGCCAGCAGTCTTTCCGGGACGGGGCTTGAAAAACTGTTTTTT
>13|-|TRBV5-1|-|TRBJ2-5
CASSWRYQETQYF
TGCGCCAGCAGCTGGCGTTATCAAGAGACCCAGTACTTC
>16|-|TRBV7-9|TRBD1|TRBJ1-1
CASSALPGQGLTEAFF
TGTGCCAGCAGCGCCTTACCGGGACAGGGACTCACTGAAGCTTTCTTT
>13|-|TRBV2|-|TRBJ1-1
CASTSIRGAEAFF
TGTGCCAGCACTTCAATCAGGGGAGCTGAAGCTTTCTTT
>18|many|TRBV7-2|TRBD1|TRBJ1-2
CASSLAGTGGFDNYGYTF
TGTGCCAGCAGCTTAGCTGGGACAGGGGGCTTTGATAACTATGGCTACACCTTC
>14|many|TRBV29-1|-|TRBJ2-1
CSVDWGGARNEQFF
TGCAGCGTTGACTGGGGGGGCGCAAGAAATGAGCAGTTCTTC
>15|many|TRBV5-1|-|TRBJ2-7
CASSLVWGDSYEQYF
TGCGCCAGCAGCTTGGTGTGGGGCGACTCCTACGAGCAGTACTTC
>16|-|TRBV3-1|-|TRBJ1-1
CASSQGFREGGTEAFF
TGTGCCAGCAGCCAAGGGTTCCGGGAGGGGGGCACTGAAGCTTTCTTT
>15|-|TRBV2|TRBD2|TRBJ2-3
CASIIGLAFTDTQYF
TGTGCCAGCATCATCGGACTAGCCTTTACAGATACGCAGTATTTT
>18|few|TRBV4-1|TRBD2|TRBJ2-1
CASSQLGTSGGFYNEQFF
TGCGCCAGCAGCCAACTTGGGACTAGCGGGGGGTTCTACAATGAGCAGTTCTTC